The 20 T cell receptor beta chains below come from one sample, sequenced in a study of blood T cell repertoires in COVID-19. Produced via immunoSEQ multiplex PCR; TCRdb's table is partial and in-frame only. The table has approximately 40,000 clones, more than 85% seen once. Material for sequencing was peripheral blood. The receptors were sampled from a woman aged 80 or over with acute or convalescent COVID-19.

The chain links TRBV19 to TRBJ1-1, with TRBD1 matching 10 bases. CDR3 length: 15 amino acids. Germline values: CDR1 LNHDA, CDR2 SQIVND (reference sequence). The ends lost 1 base at V and 6 bases at J; junction bases unmatched: 5. CDR3 sequence reads: CASSIVDRGPSEAFF. In DNA, the CDR3 is TGTGCCAGTAGTATAGTTGACAGGGGGCCGTCTGAAGCTTTCTTT. The whole variable domain, filled in from reference TRBV19 and TRBJ1-1, reads DGGITQSPKYLFRKEGQNVTLSCEQNLNHDAMYWYRQDPGQGLRLIYYSQIVNDFQKGDIAEGYSVSREKKESFPLTVTSAQKNPTAFYLCASSIVDRGPSEAFFGQGTRLTVV.

J is TRBJ1-1 and V is TRBV30, with TRBD1 identical over 8 bases. Per germline, CDR1 GTSNPN and CDR2 SVGIG (reference sequence). The CDR3 has 14 residues. V lost 0 bases to trimming and J lost 4 bases; unmatched junction nucleotides: 4. The CDR3 protein is CAWSVTGVSTEAFF. CDR3 bases: TGTGCCTGGAGTGTGACAGGGGTTTCCACTGAAGCTTTCTTT.

The rearrangement joins TRBV3-1 (or the pseudogene TRBV3-2) to TRBJ1-1, with a tentative D call TRBD1 (6 bases). CDR1 LGHDT and CDR2 YNNKEL come from the germline V gene (reference sequence). V lost 5 bases to trimming and J lost 2 bases, with 12 bases between them. CDR3 length: 14 amino acids. This CDR3 is CASSLGDINTEAFF. As DNA, the CDR3 is TGTGCCAGCAGCTTAGGGGACATAAACACTGAAGCTTTCTTT.

Only one count was recorded for this clone. This chain links TRBV2 with TRBJ2-2; a possible D gene is TRBD1 (6 bases). The CDR3 consists of 15 residues. V lost 10 bases to trimming and J lost 4 bases, with 19 bases between them. Germline CDR1 is SNHLY and CDR2 is FYNNEI. The CDR3 DNA sequence: TGTGCCACCTCCTTAACAGGGAGCCCCACCGGGGAGCTGTTTTTT. Protein: CATSLTGSPTGELFF.

This sequence joins TRBV4-3 and TRBJ2-1; D is possibly TRBD2 (6 bases). The V gene's germline CDR1 is LGHNA and CDR2 YSLEER. V was cut by 1 base and J by 6 bases, with 7 bases left in between. The CDR3 length is 13 residues. The CDR3 DNA reads as TGCGCCAGCAGCCAAGCGACTAGCAATGAGCAGTTCTTC. Translating it yields CASSQATSNEQFF.

V and J are TRBV7-2 and TRBJ2-2; tentative D call: TRBD2 (5 bases). The CDR3 is made up of 16 amino acids. Germline loops: CDR1 SGHTA, CDR2 FQGNSA. Trimming took 5 bases from V and 4 from J, leaving 17 bases between them. In nucleotides, the CDR3 is TGTGCCAGCAGCCCTTATAGCGTCCTAAGCACCGGGGAGCTGTTTTTT. Protein: CASSPYSVLSTGELFF.

The gene calls are TRBV5-4 and TRBJ2-1; TRBD1 matches 10 bases. This CDR3 is built from 16 residues. J lost 4 bases, V lost 4 bases, and 8 bases had no gene match. The V gene's germline CDR1 is SGHNT and CDR2 YYREEE (reference sequence). CDR3 bases: TGTGCCAGCAGCCCGGGACAGGGGATGATGTACAATGAGCAGTTCTTC. The encoded protein is CASSPGQGMMYNEQFF.

This clone has just one count. The CDR3 loop reads CASSLAGVSPLHF. The DNA for the CDR3 is TGTGCCAGCAGCTTAGCTGGAGTGTCACCCCTCCACTTT. The chain is built from TRBV7-9 and TRBJ1-6; D is uncertain. With 0 bases removed from V and 10 bases from J, the gap between germline ends came to 7 bases. The CDR3 loop spans 13 amino acids. CDR1 and CDR2 from the germline V gene are SEHNR and FQNEAQ (reference sequence).

The V call is TRBV29-1, the J call TRBJ2-2, with D maybe TRBD2 (6 bases). The germline V gene encodes CDR1 SQVTM and CDR2 ANQGSEA. V lost 4 bases to trimming and J lost 5 bases, with 11 bases between them. The CDR3 is 13 residues long. The DNA of the CDR3 is TGCAGCGTTGGTCGGGGGAATACCGGGGAGCTGTTTTTT. Protein: CSVGRGNTGELFF.

J is TRBJ2-4 and V is TRBV7-2; D perhaps matches TRBD2 (7 bases). CDR3 length: 16 amino acids. V was clipped by 5 bases and J by 12 bases, with 26 bases between them. In germline, CDR1 is SGHTA, CDR2 FQGNSA. In DNA form, the CDR3 reads TGTGCCAGCAGCCCTTCTGGTGCGGGGGCGGTTTTTACTCAGTACTTC. Translation gives CASSPSGAGAVFTQYF.

This clone appeared a single time. The J gene is TRBJ2-3, the V gene TRBV19, with D perhaps TRBD1 (5 bases). Germline V gene sequence: CDR1 LNHDA, CDR2 SQIVND (reference sequence). This CDR3 has 12 amino acids. The V end was cut by 3 bases, the J end by 6 bases, with 7 bases between. CDR3 in DNA: TGTGCCAGTAGTATCAGGGCCGATACGCAGTATTTT. Translation: CASSIRADTQYF.

The chain has TRBV3-1 (or the pseudogene TRBV3-2) and TRBJ2-1; 8 positions agree with TRBD2. CDR3 length equals 14 residues. Germline V gene sequence: CDR1 LGHDT, CDR2 YNNKEL (reference sequence). The ends lost 6 bases at V and 5 bases at J; junction bases unmatched: 6. The CDR3 nucleotides read TGTGCCAGCAGACACGGGGGGGCAAACAATGAGCAGTTCTTC. Protein sequence: CASRHGGANNEQFF.

The chain combines TRBV18 with TRBJ1-2; 8 bases fit TRBD1. This CDR3 contains 21 residues. From germline, CDR1 is KGHSH and CDR2 LQKENI. V was clipped by 1 base and J by 2 bases; unmatched bases: 21. Here the CDR3 reads CASSPLQGAAILVGSNYGYTF. CDR3 DNA sequence: TGTGCCAGCTCACCACTCCAGGGGGCAGCCATTCTTGTGGGGTCCAACTATGGCTACACCTTC. The whole variable domain, filled in from reference TRBV18 and TRBJ1-2, reads NAGVMQNPRHLVRRRGQEARLRCSPMKGHSHVYWYRQLPEEGLKFMVYLQKENIIDESGMPKERFSAEFPKEGPSILRIQQVVRGDSAAYFCASSPLQGAAILVGSNYGYTFGSGTRLTVV.

The chain has TRBV3-1 (or the pseudogene TRBV3-2) and TRBJ1-6; a weak D match, TRBD1 (6 bases). Per germline, CDR1 LGHDT and CDR2 YNNKEL (reference sequence). V lost 6 bases and J lost 7, with 13 bases in between. The CDR3 consists of 14 residues. CDR3 protein: CASRHTGYNSPLHF. CDR3 in DNA: TGTGCCAGCAGGCATACAGGGTACAATTCACCCCTCCACTTT.

The gene calls are TRBV15 and TRBJ2-2, with 12 bases matching TRBD1. From germline, CDR1 is LNHNV and CDR2 YYDKDF (reference sequence). The CDR3 is made up of 15 amino acids. Trimming removed 7 bases from V and 7 bases from J; junction bases left unmatched: 7. DNA of the CDR3: TGTGCCACCACTAAGGGACAGGGGGCTGGCGGGGAGCTGTTTTTT. Translation: CATTKGQGAGGELFF.

The V call is TRBV5-1, the J call TRBJ2-5, with 11 bases matching TRBD1. The CDR3 is 16 amino acids. With V trimmed by 0 bases and J by 2 bases, 3 bases remained unmatched. Germline V gives CDR1 SGHRS, CDR2 YFSETQ. The CDR3 nucleotides read TGCGCCAGCAGCTTGGCCGGGACAGGGGGTCAAGAGACCCAGTACTTC. This translates into CASSLAGTGGQETQYF.

The rearrangement uses TRBV27 and TRBJ1-6; 8 positions agree with TRBD1. The V gene's germline CDR1 is MNHEY and CDR2 SMNVEV (reference sequence). The CDR3 is made up of 16 amino acids. The trim removed 4 bases at V and 7 bases at J, leaving 9 bases unmatched. CDR3 in amino acids: CASSSSYRGDNSPLHF. CDR3 coding DNA: TGTGCCAGCAGTTCATCATACAGGGGGGACAATTCACCCCTCCACTTT.

The chain uses TRBV19 and TRBJ1-5; 10 bases map to TRBD1. The length of the CDR3 is 14 residues. Germline V gives CDR1 LNHDA, CDR2 SQIVND (reference sequence). Trimming removed 6 bases from V and 2 bases from J; junction bases left unmatched: 1. CDR3 DNA: TGTGCCAGTAGCGGGACAGGGGGCAATCAGCCCCAGCATTTT. Encoded protein: CASSGTGGNQPQHF.

The chain uses TRBV5-6 and TRBJ1-2; TRBD1 aligns across 11 bases. This CDR3 contains 15 residues. The germline V gene has CDR1 SGHDT and CDR2 YYEEEE. Losses at the gene ends were 3 bases for V and 3 bases for J; bases not matched to a gene: 4. The CDR3 DNA follows: TGTGCCAGCAGCTCCGGGACAGGGGGATACTATGGCTACACCTTC. Its protein product is CASSSGTGGYYGYTF.

The chain couples TRBV9 to TRBJ1-2, with TRBD1 identical over 8 bases. The V and J ends lost 0 bases and 2 bases, in that order; junction bases with no gene match: 6. This CDR3 contains 16 residues. From germline, CDR1 is SGDLS and CDR2 YYNGEE. The chain's CDR3 is CASSVGGQGANYGYTF. The CDR3 DNA is TGTGCCAGCAGCGTAGGAGGCCAGGGGGCGAACTATGGCTACACCTTC.